This T cell receptor (beta chain) derives from a study of shared clonotypes between healthy human individuals. J lost 9 bases, V lost 10 bases, and 10 bases had no gene match. CDR1 and CDR2 (germline): SEHNR, FQNEAQ (reference sequence). The CDR3 loop spans 14 amino acids. Produced via immunoSEQ multiplex PCR; TCRdb's table is partial and in-frame only. The sample lists about 460,000 clones, 70% to 80% seen once, with about 11% in the top ten. The source is a woman between 40 and 55 years old in good health. Some clones in this sample may be carry-over from other donors' samples. The J gene is TRBJ1-6, the V gene TRBV7-9; 9 bases are shared with TRBD1. Specimen: PBMCs. The CDR3 nucleotides are TGTGCCATCATGAGGGGGACAGGGCTTTCACCCCTCCACTTT. Protein product: CAIMRGTGLSPLHF.